The clone carrying this T cell receptor (beta chain) was seen ten or more times. The antigen is undetermined. Preparation of the TCRbeta library involved a method that used unique molecular identifiers. TCRdb called the PCR reads again in MiXCR, with one record for every CDR3 protein. This table holds some 87,000 distinct CDR3 sequences, around a sixth found once. The CDR3 totals 16 residues. J gave up 5 bases and V 2 bases, and 8 bases lay outside the gene matches. Germline loops: CDR1 SGHTA, CDR2 FQGNSA. This sample is drawn from a study of T-cell reconstitution after alpha-beta-depleted transplantation in children. Overall study findings and caveats: There were reportedly several hundred expanded graft clones from which alpha-beta T cells came about two months after transplant. It was surviving recipient T cells and thymic progenitors that gave some patients high TCRbeta diversity at day 60. A year post-transplant, T-cell counts and diversity derived mostly from newly produced T cells.

The source material was PBMCs, mostly from graft donor cells, sampled 180 days after TCRalphabeta/CD19-depleted stem cell transplant. This rearrangement joins TRBV7-2 to TRBJ2-1, with TRBD2 matching 8 bases. The source of this sequence is a male patient between 2 and 15 years old who had a stem cell transplant for acute lymphoblastic leukemia, so the T cells may come from the graft donor. The CDR3 sequence: CASSLRGGPSHNEQFF. In DNA, the CDR3 is TGTGCCAGCAGCTTACGGGGGGGCCCCTCACACAATGAGCAGTTCTTC.